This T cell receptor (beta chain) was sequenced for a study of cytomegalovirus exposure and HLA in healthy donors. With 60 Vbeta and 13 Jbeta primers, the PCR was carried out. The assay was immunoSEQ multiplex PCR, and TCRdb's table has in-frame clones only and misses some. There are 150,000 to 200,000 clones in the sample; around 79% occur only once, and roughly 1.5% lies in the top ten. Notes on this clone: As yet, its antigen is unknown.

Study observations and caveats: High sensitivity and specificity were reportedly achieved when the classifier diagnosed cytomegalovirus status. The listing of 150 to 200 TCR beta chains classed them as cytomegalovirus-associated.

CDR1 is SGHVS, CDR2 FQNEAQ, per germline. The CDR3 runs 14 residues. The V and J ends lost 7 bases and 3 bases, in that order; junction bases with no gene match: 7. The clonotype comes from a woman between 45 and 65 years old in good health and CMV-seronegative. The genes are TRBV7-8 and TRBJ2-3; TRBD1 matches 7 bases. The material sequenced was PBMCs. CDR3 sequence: CASNRGSVTDTQYF. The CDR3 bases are TGTGCCAGCAACAGGGGCAGTGTGACAGATACGCAGTATTTT.